One and the same sample provided the 32 T cell receptor beta chains below, sequenced in a study of T cell responses to AZD1222 COVID-19 vaccine. Clones were sequenced by immunoSEQ multiplex PCR, and TCRdb holds only the in-frame ones, with some missing. The sample consists of some 99,000 clones, about 91% of them appearing once. The sample was peripheral blood, taken on day 0 of AZD1222 vaccination. These receptor sequences come from an adult in good health.

The rearrangement uses TRBV6-5 and TRBJ1-3; TRBD1 is a possible D gene (6 bases). The CDR3 has 15 residues. Per germline, CDR1 MNHEY and CDR2 SVGAGI. V lost 0 bases, J lost 4 bases, and 10 bases lay in between. CDR3: CASSYSSRGGNTIYF. The CDR3 nucleotides read TGTGCCAGCAGTTACTCGTCCAGGGGAGGAAACACCATATATTTT.

V is TRBV5-1 and J is TRBJ1-4, with D perhaps TRBD1 (5 bases). Germline CDR1 SGHRS, CDR2 YFSETQ. The CDR3 has 14 amino acids. The V gene lost 2 bases and the J gene lost 5 bases, with 10 bases spanning the gap. The CDR3 sequence: CASSFGGGNEKLFF. CDR3 coding DNA: TGCGCCAGCAGCTTTGGTGGGGGAAATGAAAAACTGTTTTTT.

The chain is built from TRBV30 and TRBJ1-1; D ambiguous. The CDR3 length is 11 residues. In germline, CDR1 is GTSNPN, CDR2 SVGIG (reference sequence). V lost 3 bases to trimming and J lost 9 bases, with 11 bases between them. CDR3 protein: CAWRREAKAFF. The CDR3 nucleotides are TGTGCCTGGAGAAGGGAGGCCAAAGCTTTCTTT. The full variable domain, with the rest looked up from reference TRBV30 and TRBJ1-1, is SQTIHQWPATLVQPVGSPLSLECTVEGTSNPNLYWYRQAAGRGLQLLFYSVGIGQISSEVPQNLSASRPQDRQFILSSKKLLLSDSGFYLCAWRREAKAFFGQGTRLTVV.

This chain joins TRBV6-1 and TRBJ1-2; D is uncertain. The CDR3 runs 12 residues. Germline lookup yields CDR1 MNHNS and CDR2 SASEGT. The ends were cut back, 2 bases at V and 7 bases at J, with 8 bases in the middle. The CDR3 here is CASSELPSGYTF. In nucleotides, the CDR3 is TGTGCCAGCAGTGAACTGCCGTCTGGCTACACCTTC.

CDR3 sequence reads: CASSGDSYEQYF. The CDR3 DNA reads TGTGCCAGCTCAGGGGACAGCTACGAGCAGTACTTC. The chain uses TRBV18 and TRBJ2-7; 7 bases match TRBD1. In germline, CDR1 is KGHSH, CDR2 LQKENI. The V segment lost 5 bases and the J segment 3 bases; nucleotides outside the gene matches: 1. The CDR3 length is 12 residues.

The chain employs TRBV12-2 and TRBJ2-2; the table's D gene call, TRBD2, was not cross checked with the DNA. TRBV12-2 constitutes a pseudogene. This CDR3 is built from 20 residues. CDR3 DNA sequence: TGTGCAAGTCGCTTAGCGAGCTCGACTAGCGGGAGGGCCGGCACCGGGGAGCTGTTTTTT. This encodes CASRLASSTSGRAGTGELFF.

The genes are TRBV18 and TRBJ1-5; 9 bases fit TRBD1. The CDR3 covers 15 residues. Per the germline V gene, CDR1 is KGHSH and CDR2 is LQKENI. V lost 4 bases, J lost 1 base, and 2 bases stayed unmatched. The CDR3, as DNA: TGTGCCAGCTCACGGACAGGGGAAAGCAATCAGCCCCAGCATTTT. This gives the protein CASSRTGESNQPQHF. Full variable domain (outside the CDR3, taken from reference TRBV18 and TRBJ1-5): NAGVMQNPRHLVRRRGQEARLRCSPMKGHSHVYWYRQLPEEGLKFMVYLQKENIIDESGMPKERFSAEFPKEGPSILRIQQVVRGDSAAYFCASSRTGESNQPQHFGDGTRLSIL.

V is TRBV19 and J is TRBJ2-1; 10 bases align to TRBD2. The CDR3 spans 15 residues. Germline assignment: CDR1 LNHDA and CDR2 SQIVND (reference sequence). After removal of 4 bases from V and 6 bases from J, the junction contained 6 bases not matched to a gene. The CDR3 sequence: CASSTRTSGRNEQFF. The CDR3 DNA is TGTGCCAGTAGTACACGGACTAGCGGACGCAATGAGCAGTTCTTC.

The chain uses TRBV20-1 and TRBJ1-1; no definite D call. Germline CDR1 is DFQATT and CDR2 is SNEGSKA (reference sequence). This CDR3 is built from 11 residues. The ends were cut back, 6 bases at V and 0 bases at J, with 5 bases in the middle. The DNA for the CDR3 is TGCAGTGCGGTGCTGAACACTGAAGCTTTCTTT. Translated: CSAVLNTEAFF.

V usage is TRBV19 and J usage is TRBJ1-2; D not resolved. The CDR3 has 15 amino acids. V was shortened by 2 bases and J by 5 bases, with 15 bases between the two germline ends. The V gene's germline CDR1 is LNHDA and CDR2 SQIVND (reference sequence). The CDR3 here is CASSIFASPRYGYTF. DNA of the CDR3: TGTGCCAGTAGTATATTTGCCAGCCCCCGGTATGGCTACACCTTC. Full variable domain (rest looked up from reference TRBV19 and TRBJ1-2): DGGITQSPKYLFRKEGQNVTLSCEQNLNHDAMYWYRQDPGQGLRLIYYSQIVNDFQKGDIAEGYSVSREKKESFPLTVTSAQKNPTAFYLCASSIFASPRYGYTFGSGTRLTVV.

The chain is built from TRBV24-1 and TRBJ1-5; D ambiguous. V was shortened by 4 bases and J by 5 bases, with 8 bases between the two germline ends. The CDR3 spans 13 residues. Per germline, CDR1 KGHDR and CDR2 SFDVKD. DNA for the CDR3: TGTGCCACCAGTGAAGGGTATGATCAGCCCCAGCATTTT. As protein: CATSEGYDQPQHF.

The CDR3 coding sequence is TGTGCCAGCAGCCCAGGGGTCGACACTGAAGCTTTCTTT. Its translation: CASSPGVDTEAFF. This rearrangement joins TRBV11-3 to TRBJ1-1, with D tentatively TRBD1 (6 bases). V lost 5 bases and J 3 bases, leaving 10 bases between the germline ends. The CDR3 covers 13 residues. Germline V gene lookup returns CDR1 SGHNT and CDR2 YENEEA. Together with reference TRBV11-3 and TRBJ1-1, the CDR3 gives the full variable domain: EAGVVQSPRYKIIEKKQPVAFWCNPISGHNTLYWYLQNLGQGPELLIRYENEEAVDDSQLPKDRFSAERLKGVDSTLKIQPAELGDSAVYLCASSPGVDTEAFFGQGTRLTVV.

The V call is TRBV6-6, the J call TRBJ1-2, with 7 bases identical to TRBD1. The CDR3 consists of 16 residues. Looked up from germline, CDR1 is MNHNY and CDR2 is SVGAGI (reference sequence). V trimming: 2 bases; J trimming: 4 bases; junction bases outside the gene matches: 10. CDR3 DNA sequence: TGTGCCAGCAGTTACCGGGACCCCCGGGACAGCTATGGCTACACCTTC. Protein sequence: CASSYRDPRDSYGYTF.

This sequence joins TRBV30 and TRBJ1-6; TRBD1 might be the D (5 bases). The V gene lost 1 base and the J gene lost 6 bases, with 10 bases spanning the gap. The CDR3 is 14 residues long. Per the germline V gene, CDR1 is GTSNPN and CDR2 is SVGIG (reference sequence). CDR3 in DNA: TGTGCCTGGAGTGGGGGGTCCCGTAATTCACCCCTCCACTTT. It translates to CAWSGGSRNSPLHF.

The J gene is TRBJ2-2, the V gene TRBV6-6; D gene ambiguous. The V and J ends lost 4 bases and 1 base respectively, with 4 bases between them. Germline CDR1 and CDR2: MNHNY and SVGAGI (reference sequence). This CDR3 is built from 13 residues. CDR3 nucleotide sequence: TGTGCCAGCAGTTTATGGAACACCGGGGAGCTGTTTTTT. Protein product: CASSLWNTGELFF.

The chain links TRBV7-8 to TRBJ2-2, with 10 bases aligning to TRBD2. From germline, CDR1 is SGHVS and CDR2 FQNEAQ. CDR3 length equals 17 residues. V trimming: 1 base; J trimming: 1 base; junction bases outside the gene matches: 3. The CDR3 DNA sequence: TGTGCCAGCAGCTTAGAGGCTAGCGGGGGGAACACCGGGGAGCTGTTTTTT. It translates to CASSLEASGGNTGELFF.

CDR3 nucleotides: TGTGCCAGCAGTATAACAGGGGGCGGGTACTATGGCTACACCTTC. This gives the protein CASSITGGGYYGYTF. This chain joins TRBV7-9 and TRBJ1-2; TRBD1 matches at 9 bases. CDR1 is SEHNR and CDR2 is FQNEAQ in the germline V gene (reference sequence). The CDR3 has 15 residues. V shed 6 bases and J 3 bases; nucleotides not matched to a gene: 8.

The chain has TRBV27 and TRBJ2-3; 8 positions agree with TRBD2. This CDR3 has 15 residues. Germline V gene lookup returns CDR1 MNHEY and CDR2 SMNVEV (reference sequence). The junction had 10 bases not matched to a gene; V was cut back by 6 bases and J by 5 bases. CDR3 region: CASRQLAVGGDTQYF. CDR3 nucleotide sequence: TGTGCCAGCAGACAACTAGCGGTTGGGGGAGATACGCAGTATTTT.

V and J are TRBV30 and TRBJ2-2, with D tentatively TRBD2 (6 bases). Trimming removed 4 bases from V and 5 bases from J, with 14 bases in between. Germline-derived CDR1 and CDR2 are GTSNPN and SVGIG (reference sequence). This CDR3 comprises 14 residues. The CDR3 DNA sequence: TGTGCCTGGAATCACTGGCGGGGTACCGGGGAGCTGTTTTTT. This sequence encodes CAWNHWRGTGELFF. Looking up the rest from reference TRBV30 and TRBJ2-2 gives the full variable domain: SQTIHQWPATLVQPVGSPLSLECTVEGTSNPNLYWYRQAAGRGLQLLFYSVGIGQISSEVPQNLSASRPQDRQFILSSKKLLLSDSGFYLCAWNHWRGTGELFFGEGSRLTVL.

This clone was observed a single time. The chain recombines TRBV10-3 with TRBJ1-1; a weak D match, TRBD1 (5 bases). CDR1 is ENHRY and CDR2 is SYGVKD in the germline V gene. The CDR3 runs 13 residues. Trimming left V 0 bases short and J 6 bases short, with 8 bases between. The CDR3 region has the DNA TGTGCCATCAGTGAGTCGGGGGTCCCTGAAGCTTTCTTT. Translating gives CAISESGVPEAFF.

This chain joins TRBV19 and TRBJ2-2; D may be TRBD1 or TRBD2 (5 bases each). Germline CDR1 is LNHDA and CDR2 is SQIVND (reference sequence). V shed 5 bases and J shed 4 bases, with 17 bases lying between them. The CDR3 consists of 16 residues. CDR3 DNA sequence: TGTGCCAGTAGTGCCCGTGTTGTGGGGACCACCGGGGAGCTGTTTTTT. Translated: CASSARVVGTTGELFF.

The V call is TRBV5-4, the J call TRBJ2-3, with TRBD1 identical over 11 bases. With 4 bases clipped from V and 4 bases from J, the junction kept 2 bases outside the gene matches. The germline V gene encodes CDR1 SGHNT and CDR2 YYREEE (reference sequence). CDR3 size: 14 residues. The chain's CDR3 is CASSGQGASDTQYF. For the CDR3, the DNA is TGTGCCAGCAGCGGACAGGGGGCGTCAGATACGCAGTATTTT.

The rearrangement uses TRBV6-5 and TRBJ1-1; TRBD1 is a possible D gene (5 bases). The CDR3 loop spans 13 amino acids. Trimming removed 2 bases from V and 8 bases from J, with 12 bases in between. CDR1 is MNHEY and CDR2 is SVGAGI in the germline V gene. The CDR3: CASSYPGTVEAFF. The CDR3 region has the DNA TGTGCCAGCAGTTACCCTGGGACGGTCGAAGCTTTCTTT.

This chain uses TRBV11-2 with TRBJ2-3; no clear D gene. V gave up 1 base and J gave up 1 base, with 15 bases separating them. The CDR3 has 17 residues. The germline V gene has CDR1 SGHAT and CDR2 FQNNGV. The chain's CDR3 is CASSLVGGTGGTDTQYF. CDR3 DNA sequence: TGTGCCAGCAGCTTAGTCGGCGGAACTGGGGGCACAGATACGCAGTATTTT.

V is TRBV7-2 and J is TRBJ1-1, with D uncertain. This CDR3 has 15 residues. V was shortened by 0 bases and J by 0 bases, with 8 bases between the two germline ends. Germline V CDR1 and CDR2: SGHTA, FQGNSA. CDR3 nucleotide sequence: TGTGCCAGCAGCTTAGCGCTCTTGATGAACACTGAAGCTTTCTTT. It is translated as CASSLALLMNTEAFF.

This clone was picked up a small number of times. The rearrangement uses TRBV7-9 and TRBJ1-2; 9 nucleotides line up with TRBD1. The V and J ends lost 0 bases and 4 bases, in that order; junction bases with no gene match: 0. This CDR3 contains 14 residues. From germline, CDR1 is SEHNR and CDR2 FQNEAQ (reference sequence). DNA for the CDR3: TGTGCCAGCAGCTTAGCGGACAGGGGCTATGGCTACACCTTC. Protein product: CASSLADRGYGYTF.

V usage is TRBV10-2 and J usage is TRBJ2-1; TRBD2 aligns across 9 bases. CDR1 and CDR2 (germline): WSHSY, SAAADI. There are 15 residues in the CDR3. The V gene end was trimmed by 3 bases and the J gene end by 10 bases; junction bases not matched to a gene: 10. CDR3 sequence: CASSDPAGGLLEQFF. DNA for the CDR3: TGCGCCAGCAGTGACCCAGCGGGGGGTTTATTAGAGCAGTTCTTC.

The gene calls are TRBV6-5 and TRBJ1-3; no clear D. CDR1 and CDR2 (germline): MNHEY, SVGAGI. This CDR3 comprises 13 residues. V lost 2 bases, J lost 3 bases, and 5 bases lay in between. CDR3 sequence reads: CASSYEVGNTIYF. In DNA, the CDR3 is TGTGCCAGCAGTTACGAAGTTGGAAACACCATATATTTT.

The V and J genes are TRBV30 and TRBJ1-5; D gene unclear. This CDR3 is built from 12 residues. Germline CDR1 reads GTSNPN; CDR2 reads SVGIG (reference sequence). Between the trimmed V and J ends, which lost 5 bases and 3 bases, there was a span of 8 bases. This chain's CDR3 is CAWGRDNQPQHF. The CDR3 region has the DNA TGTGCCTGGGGGAGAGACAATCAGCCCCAGCATTTT.

This clone appeared a few times. The chain joins TRBV2 to TRBJ2-5, with 8 bases identical to TRBD1. V trimming: 8 bases; J trimming: 2 bases; junction bases outside the gene matches: 4. The V gene's germline CDR1 is SNHLY and CDR2 FYNNEI. The CDR3 totals 13 residues. CDR3: CASGDRRQETQYF. As DNA, the CDR3 is TGTGCCAGCGGGGACAGGCGACAAGAGACCCAGTACTTC.

The rearrangement links TRBV5-4 to TRBJ2-5; weak D call: TRBD1 (5 bases). The CDR3 has 15 residues. Germline lookup yields CDR1 SGHNT and CDR2 YYREEE (reference sequence). Trimming cost V 0 bases and J 2 bases, with 11 bases left between them. CDR3 sequence reads: CASSLVRQTQETQYF. The CDR3 DNA sequence: TGTGCCAGCAGCTTGGTAAGACAGACTCAAGAGACCCAGTACTTC.

V gene TRBV20-1 combines with J gene TRBJ2-1; D gene uncertain. Trimming left V 4 bases short and J 8 bases short, with 9 bases between. This CDR3 spans 11 amino acids. The germline gives CDR1 DFQATT, CDR2 SNEGSKA (reference sequence). CDR3 protein: CSAKHQDEQFF. CDR3 bases: TGCAGTGCTAAACACCAGGATGAGCAGTTCTTC.